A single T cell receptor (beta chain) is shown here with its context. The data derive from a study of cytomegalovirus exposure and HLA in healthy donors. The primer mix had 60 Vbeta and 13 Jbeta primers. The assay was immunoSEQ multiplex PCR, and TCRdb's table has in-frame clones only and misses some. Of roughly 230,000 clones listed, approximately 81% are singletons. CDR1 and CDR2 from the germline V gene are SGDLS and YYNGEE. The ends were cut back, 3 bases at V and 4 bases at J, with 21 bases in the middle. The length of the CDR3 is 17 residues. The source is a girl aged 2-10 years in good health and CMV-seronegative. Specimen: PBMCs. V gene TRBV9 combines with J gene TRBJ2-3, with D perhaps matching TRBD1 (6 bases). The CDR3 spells CASSAPKGDRTSDTQYF. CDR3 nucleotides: TGTGCCAGCAGCGCCCCTAAGGGAGACAGGACCTCAGATACGCAGTATTTT.